Presented here are 9 T cell receptor beta chains from one specimen sequenced in a study of blood T cell repertoires in COVID-19. The assay was immunoSEQ multiplex PCR, and TCRdb's table has in-frame clones only and misses some. This sample has around 150,000 clones, with approximately 80% found just once. Material for sequencing was peripheral blood. The receptors were gathered from an elderly woman in a cohort sampled during active or convalescent COVID-19.

This rearrangement joins TRBV7-6 to TRBJ1-4; D not certain. The CDR3 runs 16 residues. Germline lookup yields CDR1 SGHVS and CDR2 FNYEAQ. Between the trimmed V and J ends, which lost 1 base and 3 bases, there was a span of 12 bases. CDR3 nucleotide sequence: TGTGCCAGCAGCTTAGAACAAACCGGGTCTAATGAAAAACTGTTTTTT. This encodes CASSLEQTGSNEKLFF.

The chain uses TRBV9 and TRBJ1-3, with D perhaps TRBD1 (6 bases). V was pared by 0 bases and J by 4 bases, with 11 bases between. The CDR3 contains 15 residues. Germline lookup yields CDR1 SGDLS and CDR2 YYNGEE. For the CDR3, the DNA is TGTGCCAGCAGCGTAGGCCAGGGGAGAGGAAACACCATATATTTT. Its translation: CASSVGQGRGNTIYF.

The chain joins TRBV6-5 to TRBJ1-6, with 7 bases aligning to TRBD1. V lost 1 base, J lost 7 bases, and 7 bases stayed unmatched. The CDR3 is 16 residues long. Germline V lookup: CDR1 MNHEY, CDR2 SVGAGI. CDR3 residues: CASSYFMGQPNSPLHF. The CDR3 DNA follows: TGTGCCAGCAGTTACTTTATGGGACAGCCGAATTCACCCCTCCACTTT.

A single count supports this clone. This chain joins TRBV24-1 and TRBJ2-2; possible D gene TRBD1, 5 bases. Trimming stripped 3 bases from V and 1 base from J, with 8 bases between. CDR1 KGHDR and CDR2 SFDVKD come from the germline V gene. The length of the CDR3 is 15 residues. The CDR3 spells CATSDPTENTGELFF. In DNA form, the CDR3 reads TGTGCCACCAGTGATCCGACAGAGAACACCGGGGAGCTGTTTTTT.

This clone was counted between two and nine times. The chain has TRBV12-3 or TRBV12-4 and TRBJ1-3; 9 nucleotides agree with TRBD1. V lost 11 bases to trimming and J lost 2 bases; unmatched junction nucleotides: 4. The CDR3 runs 13 residues. The chain's CDR3 is CAARTGAGNTIYF. DNA of the CDR3: TGTGCCGCGAGGACAGGGGCTGGAAACACCATATATTTT.

V is TRBV4-2 and J is TRBJ1-5; unclear D gene. The CDR3 extends over 17 amino acids. V lost 2 bases, J lost 0 bases, and 14 bases lay in between. In germline, CDR1 is LGHNA, CDR2 YNFKEQ. The CDR3 nucleotides read TGTGCCAGCAGCCAAACCCTCGAGCGTACTAGCAATCAGCCCCAGCATTTT. Protein product: CASSQTLERTSNQPQHF.

The rearrangement joins TRBV27 to TRBJ2-7; D is unresolved. CDR1 and CDR2 (germline): MNHEY, SMNVEV (reference sequence). There are 15 residues in the CDR3. V was cut by 6 bases and J by 5 bases, with 20 bases left in between. This CDR3 reads CASRRIPYYLDEQYV. The CDR3 nucleotides read TGTGCCAGCAGGAGAATTCCCTACTACCTCGACGAGCAGTACGTC.

This chain links TRBV5-4 with TRBJ1-6, with D possibly matching TRBD1 (5 bases). Germline assignment: CDR1 SGHNT and CDR2 YYREEE (reference sequence). This CDR3 spans 13 amino acids. Trimming took off 3 bases at V and 9 bases at J, with 10 bases between the two ends. CDR3: CASSSEGSSPLHF. The CDR3 DNA is TGTGCCAGCAGCTCGGAGGGGAGTTCACCCCTCCACTTT. The variable domain in full, with the rest retrieved from reference TRBV5-4 and TRBJ1-6, is ETGVTQSPTHLIKTRGQQVTLRCSSQSGHNTVSWYQQALGQGPQFIFQYYREEENGRGNFPPRFSGLQFPNYSSELNVNALELDDSALYLCASSSEGSSPLHFGNGTRLTVT.

This chain connects TRBV3-1 (or the pseudogene TRBV3-2) to TRBJ1-1; unclear D gene. The CDR3 length is 13 residues. Germline V CDR1 and CDR2: LGHDT, YNNKEL (reference sequence). Trimming pared 1 base from V and 5 bases from J, leaving 8 bases between. The CDR3 protein is CASSQGARTEAFF. Written as DNA, the CDR3 is TGTGCCAGCAGCCAAGGAGCTCGGACTGAAGCTTTCTTT.